These T cell receptor beta chains were read from a single sample in a study of T cell repertoires in cytomegalovirus infection. TCRdb reprocessed the reads with MiXCR, giving one entry per CDR3 protein. The profile shows more than 400,000 distinct CDR3 sequences, around 27% of them singletons. Sequenced: PBMCs. Source of these receptors: a human donor in good health (CMV status not recorded). Some clones in this sample may be carry-over from other donors' samples. Each CDR3 is given with its conserved first and last residue. Each record gives: D gene, V gene, J gene, clone size, CDR3 DNA, CDR3 protein. A D gene is named only where the DNA matches it firmly. The size field is filled for only some rows; it gives once, few, many or a size class.

TRBD2	TRBV7-2	TRBJ2-3	many	TGTGCCAGCAGCTTAGTTGACGGGAGGAAGCGGTCAGATACGCAGTATTTT	CASSLVDGRKRSDTQYF
NA	TRBV6-8	TRBJ2-5	NA	TGTGCCAGCAGTTACTCGATTCTTGGGGGCCCTCGAGAGACCCAGTACTTC	CASSYSILGGPRETQYF
TRBD1	TRBV6-1	TRBJ1-6	NA	TGTGCCAGCAGAGAAGGACAGGGTCCCGGGATTTCACCCCTCCACTTT	CASREGQGPGISPLHF
NA	TRBV7-2	TRBJ1-1	NA	TGTGCCAGCAGCTTATCCCTGAACCTTAACACTGAAGCTTTCTTT	CASSLSLNLNTEAFF
NA	TRBV27	TRBJ2-3	once	TGTGCCAGCAGTTTCCTGAGGTGGGATACGCAGTATTTT	CASSFLRWDTQYF
NA	TRBV7-3	TRBJ2-1	NA	TGTGCCAGCAGATCCTCAGATCTTGAGCAGTTCTTC	CASRSSDLEQFF
NA	TRBV5-4	TRBJ2-1	NA	TGTGGCAGCAGCTTGGGTGGGGGGGACAGAGCATACAATGAGCAGTTCTTC	CGSSLGGGDRAYNEQFF
NA	TRBV6-1	TRBJ1-1	few	TGTGCCAGCAGTTATTATGGAAATACTCCTGAAGCTTTCTTT	CASSYYGNTPEAFF
NA	TRBV2	TRBJ2-3	NA	TGTGCCAGCCGGACAGTCTTGGATACGCAGTATTTT	CASRTVLDTQYF
TRBD2	TRBV11-2	TRBJ2-1	few	TGTGCCAGCAGCTTCATACGCGGACTAGCGGGAGGGTTCGACAATGAGCAGTTCTTC	CASSFIRGLAGGFDNEQFF
TRBD2	TRBV12-5	TRBJ2-5	many	TGTGCTAGTGGTTTGGTACGCGGACTAGCGGATCAAGAGACCCAGTACTTC	CASGLVRGLADQETQYF
TRBD2	TRBV24-1	TRBJ2-5	NA	TGTGCCACCAGTACCGGCGGGGGAGAGACCCAGTACTTC	CATSTGGGETQYF
NA	TRBV7-6	TRBJ1-1	many	TGTGCCAGCGCCACAGGCGTGGGCACTGAAGCTTTCTTT	CASATGVGTEAFF
NA	TRBV7-1	TRBJ2-7	NA	TGTGCCAGCAGAGCAAGTAGTCGTACTTCTGACGAGCAGTACTTC	CASRASSRTSDEQYF
NA	TRBV15	TRBJ1-5	NA	TGTGCCACCAGCAGAGGGAAGGGGTTGCTCAATCAGCCCCAGCATTTT	CATSRGKGLLNQPQHF
TRBD1	TRBV28	TRBJ2-2	NA	TGTGCCAGCAGTTTCGACAGGGGGACAACACCCGGGGAGCTGTTTTTT	CASSFDRGTTPGELFF
NA	TRBV7-9	TRBJ2-1	NA	TGTGCCAGCAGCCCCGGGACGATCATCTCCTACAATGAGCAGTTCTTC	CASSPGTIISYNEQFF
NA	TRBV20-1	TRBJ2-5	few	TGCAGTGCTAGCCCCAGGGGACTACTGCAAGAGACCCAGTACTTC	CSASPRGLLQETQYF
NA	TRBV20-1	TRBJ1-6	NA	TGCAGTGCACGAGGGAGCTCCTATAATTCACCCCTCCACTTT	CSARGSSYNSPLHF
NA	TRBV6-2/TRBV6-3	TRBJ2-7	once	TGTGCCAGCACTTCGTGGGGTGAATCCTACGAGCAGTACTTC	CASTSWGESYEQYF
TRBD1	TRBV7-8	TRBJ1-4	NA	TGTGCCAGCAGCCCAGGACAGGGGCCAAATGAAAAACTGTTTTTT	CASSPGQGPNEKLFF
TRBD2	TRBV7-2	TRBJ2-5	few	TGTGCCAGCAGCTTAGAAGGTAGCGGGAGCCTCGCTGGGACCCAGTACTTC	CASSLEGSGSLAGTQYF
NA	TRBV6-2/TRBV6-3	TRBJ1-6	NA	TGTGCCAGCAGCTTGGGGGGCGCGGTATACTCACCCCTCCACTTT	CASSLGGAVYSPLHF
NA	TRBV12-3/TRBV12-4	TRBJ2-5	few	TGTGCCAGCAGTCGGATACCCAGGGGCGCGAAACGGGGAGAGACCCAGTACTTC	CASSRIPRGAKRGETQYF
TRBD1	TRBV20-1	TRBJ2-3	NA	TGCAGTGCTAGTGAGCCTTTGGGACAGGGTAAAACAGATACGCAGTATTTT	CSASEPLGQGKTDTQYF
NA	TRBV2	TRBJ1-1	NA	TGTGCCAGCAGTGACTTCGCGGGGGGAGACGACATGAACACTGAAGCTTTCTTT	CASSDFAGGDDMNTEAFF
TRBD1	TRBV20-1	TRBJ2-5	NA	TGCAGTGCCTCTCCGGGACAGACACAAGAGACCCAGTACTTC	CSASPGQTQETQYF
TRBD2	TRBV7-2	TRBJ2-3	many	TGTGCCAGCAGCTTAGGACTAGCGGGAGGGATCGTAGATACGCAGTATTTT	CASSLGLAGGIVDTQYF
NA	TRBV6-8	TRBJ2-5	few	TGTGCCAGCAGGGGGGTAGGGGTGCGAGAGACCCAGTACTTC	CASRGVGVRETQYF
TRBD2	TRBV7-9	TRBJ2-2	NA	TGTGCCAGCAGGTTCGGACTAGCGGGAGGGCCTAACACCGGGGAGCTGTTTTTT	CASRFGLAGGPNTGELFF
NA	TRBV7-2	TRBJ1-2	many	TGTGCCAGCAGCCCCAATAGAGGAGACTATGGCTACACCTTC	CASSPNRGDYGYTF
NA	TRBV7-2	TRBJ2-5	many	TGTGCCAGCGGCGGGTGGGTGGGGGAGACCCAGTACTTC	CASGGWVGETQYF
NA	TRBV12-3/TRBV12-4	TRBJ1-2	NA	TGTGCCAGCAGTCCTCGGAAGGGCTACACCTTC	CASSPRKGYTF
NA	TRBV7-6	TRBJ2-2	many	TGTGCCAGCAGCACCACGAACACCGGGGAGCTGTTTTTT	CASSTTNTGELFF
TRBD1	TRBV6-5	TRBJ1-5	few	TGTGCCAGCAGCAGGACAGGGGGCAGGTATAGCAATCAGCCCCAGCATTTT	CASSRTGGRYSNQPQHF